This TCR beta chain was found in a study of blood T cell repertoires in COVID-19. TCRdb's table, derived via immunoSEQ multiplex PCR, lists solely in-frame clones and lacks some. This sample has approximately 82,000 clones, with approximately 92% found just once. V lost 2 bases to trimming and J lost 5 bases, with 12 bases between them. Germline CDR1 and CDR2: SNHLY and FYNNEI. This CDR3 spans 14 amino acids. This clonotype was obtained from an older woman with active COVID-19. This chain uses TRBV2 with TRBJ2-5; the D gene is possibly TRBD1 (5 bases). Source material: peripheral blood. The CDR3 sequence: CASSEQGVRETQYF. Here the CDR3 DNA reads TGTGCCAGCAGTGAACAGGGTGTCCGGGAGACCCAGTACTTC.